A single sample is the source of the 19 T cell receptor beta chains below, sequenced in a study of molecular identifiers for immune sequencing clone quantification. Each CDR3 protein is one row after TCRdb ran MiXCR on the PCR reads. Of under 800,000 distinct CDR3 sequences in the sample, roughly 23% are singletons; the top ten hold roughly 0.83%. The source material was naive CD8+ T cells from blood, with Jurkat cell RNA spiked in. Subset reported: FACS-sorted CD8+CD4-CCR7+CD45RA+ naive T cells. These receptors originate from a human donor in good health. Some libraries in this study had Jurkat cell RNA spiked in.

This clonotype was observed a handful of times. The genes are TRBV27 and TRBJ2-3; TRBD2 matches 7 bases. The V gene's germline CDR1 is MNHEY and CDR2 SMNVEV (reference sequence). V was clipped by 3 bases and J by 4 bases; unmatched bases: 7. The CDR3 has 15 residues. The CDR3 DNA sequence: TGTGCCAGCAGTTTGGAGACTAGCTCGGCAGATACGCAGTATTTT. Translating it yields CASSLETSSADTQYF.

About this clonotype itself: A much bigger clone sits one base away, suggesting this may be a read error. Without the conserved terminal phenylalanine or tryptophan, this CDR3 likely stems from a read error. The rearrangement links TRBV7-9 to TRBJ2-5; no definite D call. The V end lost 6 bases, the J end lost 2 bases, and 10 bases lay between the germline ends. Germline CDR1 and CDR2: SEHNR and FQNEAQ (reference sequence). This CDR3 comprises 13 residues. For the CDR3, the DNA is TGTGCCAGCAGTCCAAACCAACAAGAGACCCAGTACTCC. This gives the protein CASSPNQQETQYS.

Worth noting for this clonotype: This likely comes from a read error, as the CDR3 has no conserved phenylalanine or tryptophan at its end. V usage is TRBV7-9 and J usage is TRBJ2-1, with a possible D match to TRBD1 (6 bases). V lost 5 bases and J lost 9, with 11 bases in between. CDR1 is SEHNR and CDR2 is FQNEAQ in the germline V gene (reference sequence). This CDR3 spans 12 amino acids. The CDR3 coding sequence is TGTGCCAGCAGCCCGTACAGGGTTGAGCAGTTCTTA. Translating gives CASSPYRVEQFL.

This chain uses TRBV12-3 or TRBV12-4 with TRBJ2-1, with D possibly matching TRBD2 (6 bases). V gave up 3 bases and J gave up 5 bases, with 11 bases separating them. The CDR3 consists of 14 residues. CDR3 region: CASSFTSRNNEQFF. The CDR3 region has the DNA TGTGCCAGCAGTTTTACTAGCAGAAACAATGAGCAGTTCTTC.

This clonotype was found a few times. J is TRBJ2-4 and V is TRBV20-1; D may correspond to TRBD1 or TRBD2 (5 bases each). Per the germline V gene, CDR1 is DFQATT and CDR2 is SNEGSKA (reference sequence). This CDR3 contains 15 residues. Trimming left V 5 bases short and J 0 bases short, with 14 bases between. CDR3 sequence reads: CSAFSGAVAKNIQYF. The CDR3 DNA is TGCAGTGCTTTCTCCGGGGCCGTAGCCAAAAACATTCAGTACTTC.

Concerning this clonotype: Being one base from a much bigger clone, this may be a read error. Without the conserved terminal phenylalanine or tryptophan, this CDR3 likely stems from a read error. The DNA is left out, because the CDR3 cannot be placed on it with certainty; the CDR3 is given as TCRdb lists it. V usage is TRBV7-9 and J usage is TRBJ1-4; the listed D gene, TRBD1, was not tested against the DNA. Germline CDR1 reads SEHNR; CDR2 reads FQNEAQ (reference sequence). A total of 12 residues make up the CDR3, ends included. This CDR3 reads CASSSAGQAVVL.

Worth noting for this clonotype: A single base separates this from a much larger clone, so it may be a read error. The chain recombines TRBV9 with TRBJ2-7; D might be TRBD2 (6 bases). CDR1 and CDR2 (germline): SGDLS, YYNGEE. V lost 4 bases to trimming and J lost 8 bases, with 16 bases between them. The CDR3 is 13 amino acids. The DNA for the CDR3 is TGTGCCAGCAGCCGCGGGACGGAGTACAAGCAGTACTTC. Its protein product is CASSRGTEYKQYF.

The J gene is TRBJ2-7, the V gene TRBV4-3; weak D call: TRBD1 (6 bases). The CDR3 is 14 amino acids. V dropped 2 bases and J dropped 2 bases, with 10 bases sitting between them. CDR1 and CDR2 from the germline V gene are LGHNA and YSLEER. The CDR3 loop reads CASSQYRDAYEQYF. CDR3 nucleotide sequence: TGCGCCAGCAGCCAATACAGGGACGCCTACGAGCAGTACTTC.

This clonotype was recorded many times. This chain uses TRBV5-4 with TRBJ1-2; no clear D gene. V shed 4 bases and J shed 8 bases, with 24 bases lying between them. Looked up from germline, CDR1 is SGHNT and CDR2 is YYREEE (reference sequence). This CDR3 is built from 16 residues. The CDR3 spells CASSPTGFPDLRGYTF. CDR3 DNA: TGTGCCAGCAGCCCGACCGGGTTCCCCGATTTGAGGGGCTACACCTTC. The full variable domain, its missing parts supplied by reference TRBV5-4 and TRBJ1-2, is ETGVTQSPTHLIKTRGQQVTLRCSSQSGHNTVSWYQQALGQGPQFIFQYYREEENGRGNFPPRFSGLQFPNYSSELNVNALELDDSALYLCASSPTGFPDLRGYTFGSGTRLTVV.

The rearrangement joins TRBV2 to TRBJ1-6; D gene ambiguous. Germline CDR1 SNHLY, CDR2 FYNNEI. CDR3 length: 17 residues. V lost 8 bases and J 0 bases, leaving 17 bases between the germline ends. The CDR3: CASWEGIMSSYNSPLHF. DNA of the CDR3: TGTGCCAGCTGGGAGGGAATCATGAGCTCCTATAATTCACCCCTCCACTTT. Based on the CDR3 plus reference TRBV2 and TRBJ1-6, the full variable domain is EPEVTQTPSHQVTQMGQEVILRCVPISNHLYFYWYRQILGQKVEFLVSFYNNEISEKSEIFDDQFSVERPDGSNFTLKIRSTKLEDSAMYFCASWEGIMSSYNSPLHFGNGTRLTVT.

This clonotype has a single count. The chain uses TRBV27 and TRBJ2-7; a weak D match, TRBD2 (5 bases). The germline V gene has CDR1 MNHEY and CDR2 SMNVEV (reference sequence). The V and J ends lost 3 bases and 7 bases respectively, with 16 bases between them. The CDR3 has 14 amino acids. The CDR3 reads CASSFLGRVQEQYF. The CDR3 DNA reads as TGTGCCAGCAGTTTCCTGGGGAGAGTCCAGGAGCAGTACTTC.

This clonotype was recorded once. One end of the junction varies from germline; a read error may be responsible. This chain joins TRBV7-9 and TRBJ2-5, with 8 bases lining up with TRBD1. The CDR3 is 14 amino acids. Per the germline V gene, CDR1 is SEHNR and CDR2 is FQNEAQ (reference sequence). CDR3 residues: CASSFPGGGEAQYF. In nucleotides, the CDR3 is TGTGCCAGCAGCTTTCCAGGGGGCGGAGAGGCCCAGTACTTC.

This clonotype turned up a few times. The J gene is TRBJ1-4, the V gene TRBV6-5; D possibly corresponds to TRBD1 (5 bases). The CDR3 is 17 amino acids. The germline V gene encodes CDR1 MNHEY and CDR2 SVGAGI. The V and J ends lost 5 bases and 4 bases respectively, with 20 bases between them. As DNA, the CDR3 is TGTGCCAGCAGTCCATCCTCACGTGGAGGGGTTAATGAAAAACTGTTTTTT. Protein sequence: CASSPSSRGGVNEKLFF.

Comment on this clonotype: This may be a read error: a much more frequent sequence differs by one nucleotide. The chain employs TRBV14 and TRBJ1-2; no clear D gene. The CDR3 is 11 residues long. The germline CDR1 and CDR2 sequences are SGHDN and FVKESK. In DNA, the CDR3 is TGTGCCGGCAGCCAAGGTTTCGGCTACACCTTC. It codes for CAGSQGFGYTF.

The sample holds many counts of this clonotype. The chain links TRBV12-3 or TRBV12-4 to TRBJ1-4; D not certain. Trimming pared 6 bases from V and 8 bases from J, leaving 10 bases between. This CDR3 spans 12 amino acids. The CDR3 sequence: CASRHGWEKLFF. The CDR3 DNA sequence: TGTGCCAGCAGACACGGATGGGAAAAACTGTTTTTT.

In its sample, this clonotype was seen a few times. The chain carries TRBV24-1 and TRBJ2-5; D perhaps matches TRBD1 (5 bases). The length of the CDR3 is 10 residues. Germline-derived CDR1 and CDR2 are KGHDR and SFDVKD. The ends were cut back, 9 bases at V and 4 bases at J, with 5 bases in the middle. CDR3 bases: TGTGCCACCCAGGGAGAGACCCAGTACTTC. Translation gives CATQGETQYF.

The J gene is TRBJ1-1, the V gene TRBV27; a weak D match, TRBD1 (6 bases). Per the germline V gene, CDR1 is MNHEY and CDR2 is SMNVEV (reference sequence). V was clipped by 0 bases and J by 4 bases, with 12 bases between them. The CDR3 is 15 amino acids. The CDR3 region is CASSLSSGAGTEAFF. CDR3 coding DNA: TGTGCCAGCAGTTTATCTTCGGGGGCTGGCACTGAAGCTTTCTTT.

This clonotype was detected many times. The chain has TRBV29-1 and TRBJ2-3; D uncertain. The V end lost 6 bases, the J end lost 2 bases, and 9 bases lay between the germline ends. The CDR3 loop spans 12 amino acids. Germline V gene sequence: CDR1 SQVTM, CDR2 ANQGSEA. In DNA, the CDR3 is TGCAGCGTCGTACCAGTCACAGATACGCAGTATTTT. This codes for CSVVPVTDTQYF.

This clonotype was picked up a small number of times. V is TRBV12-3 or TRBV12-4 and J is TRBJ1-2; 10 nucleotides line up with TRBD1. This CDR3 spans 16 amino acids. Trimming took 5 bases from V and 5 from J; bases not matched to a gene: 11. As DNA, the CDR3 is TGTGCCAGCAGTGGGACAGGGGACATCGGAATTTATGGCTACACCTTC. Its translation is CASSGTGDIGIYGYTF.